The T cell receptor (beta chain) described here comes from a study of CD8 T cells in ankylosing spondylitis. Findings and limits, study-wide: A number of the motif variants had already been described in reactive arthritis synovial fluid and blood. Peripheral blood samples showed relatively rare disease-linked clones, and these clones were CD8+.

This CDR3 has 15 residues. Trimming at V came to 4 bases and at J to 0 bases, leaving 5 bases not matched to a gene. Looked up from germline, CDR1 is SGHRS and CDR2 is YFSETQ. The table lists this clonotype with many counts. Its antigen remains unidentified. Quantitative 5'-RACE with molecular barcodes generated TCR beta libraries. MiXCR, applied by TCRdb to the 5' RACE reads, yields one record per CDR3 protein. The profile shows some 200,000 distinct CDR3 sequences, 18% of them singletons. The rearrangement links TRBV5-1 to TRBJ1-1, with 8 bases matching TRBD1. Sequences were obtained from blood, either unsorted or a sorted T cell fraction (not recorded which). The clonotype originates from a male donor under 35 with ankylosing spondylitis or in good health (not recorded which). CDR3 in amino acids: CASSPNRGVNTEAFF. The CDR3 bases are TGCGCCAGCAGCCCAAACAGGGGGGTGAACACTGAAGCTTTCTTT. The full variable domain, with the rest looked up from reference TRBV5-1 and TRBJ1-1, is KAGVTQTPRYLIKTRGQQVTLSCSPISGHRSVSWYQQTPGQGLQFLFEYFSETQRNKGNFPGRFSGRQFSNSRSEMNVSTLELGDSALYLCASSPNRGVNTEAFFGQGTRLTVV.